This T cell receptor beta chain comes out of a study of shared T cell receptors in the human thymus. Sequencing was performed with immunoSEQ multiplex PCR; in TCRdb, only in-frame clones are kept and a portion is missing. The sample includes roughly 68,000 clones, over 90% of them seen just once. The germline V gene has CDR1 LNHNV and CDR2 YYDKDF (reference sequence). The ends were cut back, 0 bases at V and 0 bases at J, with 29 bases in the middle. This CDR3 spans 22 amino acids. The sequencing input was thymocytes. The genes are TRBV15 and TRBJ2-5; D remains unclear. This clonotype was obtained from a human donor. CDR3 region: CATSREPRMGRSDQRDQETQYF. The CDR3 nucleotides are TGTGCCACCAGCAGAGAGCCTAGAATGGGCAGGTCCGATCAACGGGACCAAGAGACCCAGTACTTC.